Below, 30 T cell receptor beta chains from the same sample are listed, as sequenced in a study of identical twins. TCRdb re-called the 5' RACE reads through MiXCR, storing one row per CDR3 protein. This table holds roughly 720,000 distinct CDR3 sequences, approximately 18% found once. The same data also went into a second study, on T cells expressing NK-cell markers.

The sequencing sample was made of PBMCs. The source of these receptors is a young woman in good health.

CDR3: CSASSLAGEQYF. The CDR3 region has the DNA TGCAGTGCTAGTTCCTTAGCAGGGGAGCAGTACTTC. The gene calls are TRBV20-1 and TRBJ2-7; D possibly corresponds to TRBD1 (5 bases). The V and J ends lost 3 bases and 7 bases respectively, with 13 bases between them. This CDR3 contains 12 residues. The germline gives CDR1 DFQATT, CDR2 SNEGSKA (reference sequence).

There are a few counts of this clonotype. The chain recombines TRBV6-1 with TRBJ1-1; weak D call: TRBD1 (5 bases). There are 15 residues in the CDR3. Germline assignment: CDR1 MNHNS and CDR2 SASEGT. V shed 4 bases and J shed 1 base, with 13 bases lying between them. The CDR3 spells CASSVREGRNTEAFF. CDR3 sequence (DNA): TGTGCCAGCAGTGTACGGGAGGGACGGAACACTGAAGCTTTCTTT.

There are a few counts of this clonotype. This chain links TRBV15 with TRBJ2-3, with D uncertain. The V end was cut by 1 base, the J end by 1 base, with 3 bases between. This CDR3 spans 13 amino acids. From germline, CDR1 is LNHNV and CDR2 YYDKDF (reference sequence). DNA for the CDR3: TGTGCCACCAGCAGAGCGGGCACAGATACGCAGTATTTT. Its protein is CATSRAGTDTQYF.

V gene TRBV18 combines with J gene TRBJ1-2; 9 bases align to TRBD1. This CDR3 is 15 amino acids long. J lost 5 bases, V lost 6 bases, and 10 bases had no gene match. The V gene's germline CDR1 is KGHSH and CDR2 LQKENI. For the CDR3, the DNA is TGTGCCAGCTCGGCCGGGGACAGGGAATCTTATGGCTACACCTTC. Translated, it gives CASSAGDRESYGYTF.

This clonotype was seen many times. The V gene is TRBV5-1, the J gene TRBJ1-1, with 7 positions matching TRBD1. Per the germline V gene, CDR1 is SGHRS and CDR2 is YFSETQ. Losses at the gene ends were 1 base for V and 3 bases for J; bases not matched to a gene: 9. The CDR3 runs to 16 residues. The CDR3 loop reads CASSLFVVTGDTEAFF. The CDR3 region has the DNA TGCGCCAGCAGCTTGTTCGTAGTCACAGGGGACACTGAAGCTTTCTTT.

This rearrangement joins TRBV7-2 to TRBJ2-1, with TRBD2 matching over 7 bases. This CDR3 is built from 19 residues. The V and J ends lost 0 bases and 6 bases, in that order; junction bases with no gene match: 17. Germline CDR1 and CDR2: SGHTA and FQGNSA. DNA for the CDR3: TGTGCCAGCAGCTTAGCCAGACTAGCTTTTCACTCCTCGGTCAATGAGCAGTTCTTC. The encoded protein is CASSLARLAFHSSVNEQFF.

This clonotype occurred many times. This rearrangement joins TRBV6-4 to TRBJ2-3; 8 bases map to TRBD2. There are 15 residues in the CDR3. V lost 0 bases and J lost 1; bases outside the gene matches: 0. Germline lookup yields CDR1 MRHNA and CDR2 SNTAGT. The CDR3 DNA follows: TGTGCCAGCAGTGACTCGCGGGGGGGCACAGATACGCAGTATTTT. Its protein product is CASSDSRGGTDTQYF.

This clonotype was recorded a few times. The chain joins TRBV20-1 to TRBJ1-1; TRBD1 matches at 11 bases. The germline V gene encodes CDR1 DFQATT and CDR2 SNEGSKA (reference sequence). V trimming: 1 base; J trimming: 4 bases; junction bases outside the gene matches: 2. The CDR3 spans 14 residues. The CDR3 DNA is TGCAGTGCTAGAGCGGGGACAGGGGGCACTGAAGCTTTCTTT. Encoded protein: CSARAGTGGTEAFF.

V is TRBV7-2 and J is TRBJ2-3; TRBD2 aligns across 10 bases. Trimming took 3 bases from V and 1 from J; bases not matched to a gene: 10. This CDR3 is built from 18 residues. Germline CDR1 and CDR2: SGHTA and FQGNSA. The DNA of the CDR3 is TGTGCCAGCAGCTTTAGCGGGAGGAAGGTTGTCGGCACAGATACGCAGTATTTT. Protein sequence: CASSFSGRKVVGTDTQYF.

The gene calls are TRBV3-1 and TRBJ2-3; D call uncertain. CDR3 size: 13 residues. Deletions cut 2 bases from V and 5 bases from J, with 8 bases between. Per germline, CDR1 LGHDT and CDR2 YNNKEL (reference sequence). CDR3 nucleotide sequence: TGTGCCAGCAGCCAAAACGTGGGAGATACGCAGTATTTT. This encodes CASSQNVGDTQYF.

V usage is TRBV4-1 and J usage is TRBJ2-2, with 10 bases identical to TRBD2. V dropped 0 bases and J dropped 4; count of bases not matched to a gene: 17. This CDR3 spans 21 amino acids. Looked up from germline, CDR1 is MGHRA and CDR2 is YSYEKL. CDR3 protein: CASSQDSGASGRGPRTGELFF. CDR3 DNA: TGCGCCAGCAGCCAAGATTCAGGGGCTAGCGGGAGAGGACCCCGCACCGGGGAGCTGTTTTTT.

The rearrangement uses TRBV11-2 and TRBJ2-5, with a weak D call TRBD1 (6 bases). The CDR3 extends over 15 amino acids. Trimming removed 5 bases at V and 5 bases at J, with 18 bases between. Germline loops: CDR1 SGHAT, CDR2 FQNNGV. The CDR3 DNA reads as TGTGCCAGCAGCAACAACCCAGGGGCCTGGGAGACCCAGTACTTC. It translates to CASSNNPGAWETQYF.

This clonotype was found a few times. The CDR3: CASSERGGIPNEQFF. The CDR3 bases are TGTGCCAGCAGTGAGAGGGGTGGGATCCCCAATGAGCAGTTCTTC. V and J are TRBV6-1 and TRBJ2-1, with D perhaps given as TRBD1 or TRBD2 (5 bases each). This CDR3 has 15 amino acids. V lost 3 bases to trimming and J lost 6 bases, with 15 bases between them. From germline, CDR1 is MNHNS and CDR2 SASEGT.

Remarks on this clonotype: The junction differs from germline at one of its ends, possibly a read error. This rearrangement joins TRBV15 to TRBJ2-1; 11 bases are shared with TRBD2. CDR1 and CDR2 from the germline V gene are LNHNV and YYDKDF (reference sequence). This CDR3 comprises 17 residues. The DNA for the CDR3 is TGTGCCACCAGCGGGACTAGCGGCCTACGTTCCTTCAATGAGCAGTTCTTC. It codes for CATSGTSGLRSFNEQFF.

In this sample, this clonotype turned up a few times. For the CDR3, the DNA is TGCAGCGTTGAACCTGGTACTGAAGCTTTCTTT. Amino acid sequence: CSVEPGTEAFF. V gene TRBV29-1 combines with J gene TRBJ1-1, with no clear D. CDR1 is SQVTM, CDR2 ANQGSEA, per germline. The CDR3 runs to 11 residues. The V end was cut by 2 bases, the J end by 5 bases, with 6 bases between.

The V and J genes are TRBV9 and TRBJ2-6; D is undetermined. V gave up 6 bases and J gave up 0 bases, with 10 bases separating them. The CDR3 is 15 amino acids. CDR1 is SGDLS and CDR2 is YYNGEE in the germline V gene. CDR3 DNA sequence: TGTGCCAGCATCCGAGGCGACTCTGGGGCCAACGTCCTGACTTTC. Amino acids: CASIRGDSGANVLTF.

The chain recombines TRBV10-3 with TRBJ1-3; D may be TRBD1 (6 bases). Per germline, CDR1 ENHRY and CDR2 SYGVKD. V lost 9 bases and J 0 bases, leaving 15 bases between the germline ends. This CDR3 has 15 amino acids. The CDR3 bases are TGTGCCATGGGGGGCATAAACCGCTCTGGAAACACCATATATTTT. This codes for CAMGGINRSGNTIYF.

The chain links TRBV6-4 to TRBJ1-2; no clear D. The germline V and J ends were trimmed by 6 bases and 4 bases, with 18 bases remaining between them. CDR1 is MRHNA, CDR2 SNTAGT, per germline. The CDR3 totals 15 residues. In DNA, the CDR3 is TGTGCCAGCAGCCCTGGGCCAGAAACTTTCTATGGCTACACCTTC. Translation gives CASSPGPETFYGYTF.

V and J are TRBV11-1 and TRBJ2-1; 7 positions match TRBD2. CDR1 SGHAT and CDR2 FQDESV come from the germline V gene (reference sequence). The CDR3 runs to 18 residues. V gave up 10 bases and J gave up 1 base; unmatched junction bases: 19. DNA for the CDR3: TGTGCCACCTTCCACCCAGCGGGAAAATTTCTTTCCTACAATGAGCAGTTCTTC. Translated, it gives CATFHPAGKFLSYNEQFF.

The CDR3 DNA is TGTGCCAGCAGTGAAGACTCCCGGATAATACCCTGGGAGCAGTACTTC. Translating gives CASSEDSRIIPWEQYF. V gene TRBV2 combines with J gene TRBJ2-7; D gene uncertain. CDR3 length equals 16 residues. Germline V gives CDR1 SNHLY, CDR2 FYNNEI. V lost 1 base, J lost 7 bases, and 20 bases lay in between.

The chain has TRBV6-5 and TRBJ1-1; D gene ambiguous. This CDR3 region has 14 residues. CDR1 is MNHEY and CDR2 is SVGAGI in the germline V gene. Trimming took off 4 bases at V and 2 bases at J, with 11 bases between the two ends. CDR3 in amino acids: CASSWNPLNTEAFF. CDR3 nucleotides: TGTGCCAGCAGTTGGAATCCACTAAACACTGAAGCTTTCTTT.

This rearrangement joins TRBV11-1 to TRBJ2-1; 16 positions agree with TRBD2. With 4 bases clipped from V and 4 bases from J, the junction kept 7 bases outside the gene matches. The CDR3 runs 18 residues. CDR1 and CDR2 from the germline V gene are SGHAT and FQDESV (reference sequence). In nucleotides, the CDR3 is TGTGCCAGCAGCTCGGGACTAGCGGGGGGGTCCGGTTACAATGAGCAGTTCTTC. Translation gives CASSSGLAGGSGYNEQFF.

This chain connects TRBV12-3 or TRBV12-4 to TRBJ2-2; no firm D call. With 4 bases removed from V and 7 bases from J, the gap between germline ends came to 1 base. This CDR3 is built from 10 residues. The CDR3 reads CASSYGELFF. In DNA form, the CDR3 reads TGTGCCAGCAGTTACGGGGAGCTGTTTTTT.

The chain has TRBV7-9 and TRBJ1-2; D is uncertain. CDR3 length equals 13 residues. The germline CDR1 and CDR2 sequences are SEHNR and FQNEAQ (reference sequence). V lost 1 base and J lost 8, with 11 bases in between. CDR3 nucleotide sequence: TGTGCCAGCAGCTTAGGGGCCACTCGAGGCTACACCTTC. Translation gives CASSLGATRGYTF.

This clonotype was counted between two and nine times. In nucleotides, the CDR3 is TGTGCCAGCAGTTTCCACTCCACTGAAGCTTTCTTT. It codes for CASSFHSTEAFF. V gene TRBV12-3 or TRBV12-4 combines with J gene TRBJ1-1; D not resolved. Trimming removed 3 bases at V and 4 bases at J, with 6 bases between. The CDR3 extends over 12 amino acids.

This clonotype has only a few counts. This sequence joins TRBV13 and TRBJ2-1; 8 bases fit TRBD1. The V gene's germline CDR1 is PRHDT and CDR2 FYEKMQ (reference sequence). This CDR3 is built from 13 residues. Unmatched junction bases numbered 5, after V lost 6 bases and J lost 7 bases. For the CDR3, the DNA is TGTGCCAGCAGGGGGGACAGGTCGAATGAGCAGTTCTTC. This translates into CASRGDRSNEQFF.

The V and J genes are TRBV6-5 and TRBJ2-2; D gene ambiguous. Germline V gene sequence: CDR1 MNHEY, CDR2 SVGAGI. This CDR3 region has 14 residues. Deletions cut 0 bases from V and 5 bases from J, with 7 bases between. The CDR3 sequence: CASSYSGVTGELFF. CDR3 nucleotide sequence: TGTGCCAGCAGTTACTCTGGGGTTACCGGGGAGCTGTTTTTT.

This chain connects TRBV12-3 or TRBV12-4 to TRBJ2-3; D gene uncertain. Trimming removed 6 bases from V and 8 bases from J, with 6 bases in between. CDR3 length equals 10 residues. CDR3 nucleotide sequence: TGTGCCAGCAGCGATTCTACGCAGTATTTT. This codes for CASSDSTQYF.

This clonotype was recorded many times. The chain couples TRBV12-3 or TRBV12-4 to TRBJ1-6; no definite D call. The V and J ends lost 3 bases and 7 bases respectively, with 10 bases between them. The length of the CDR3 is 14 residues. For the CDR3, the DNA is TGTGCCAGCAGTTTGTGGGCGCGGAATTCACCCCTCCACTTT. Residues: CASSLWARNSPLHF.

The chain is built from TRBV6-5 and TRBJ1-5; D is possibly TRBD1 (5 bases). CDR3 length: 12 residues. V lost 2 bases to trimming and J lost 12 bases, with 11 bases between them. Germline-derived CDR1 and CDR2 are MNHEY and SVGAGI. CDR3 nucleotide sequence: TGTGCCAGCAGTTACGACGGGGGGATCCAGCATTTT. It encodes CASSYDGGIQHF.